The clone carrying this TCR beta chain was detected a few times. Its cognate antigen is unknown. The time point was: week 5, during vaccination. Vaccinated patients received 300 ug of mutant IDH1 20-mer peptide per dose, with topical imiquimod. Using immunoSEQ multiplex PCR, the repertoire was profiled, and TCRdb retains in-frame clones only, with some absent. The sample records over 45,000 clones, around four fifths being singletons. The length of the CDR3 is 15 residues. Losses at the gene ends were 3 bases for V and 4 bases for J; bases not matched to a gene: 6. The V gene's germline CDR1 is LGHNA and CDR2 YSLEER. The entry originates in a study of a mutant IDH1 vaccine in newly diagnosed glioma. Across the study: Weeks 1, 3, 5, 7, 11, 15, 19 and 23 were when patients received their eight vaccinations.

This specimen was PBMCs, taken from a glioma patient whose treatment included an IDH1 peptide vaccine. V gene TRBV4-3 combines with J gene TRBJ2-5; 9 positions match TRBD2. The receptor comes from a woman aged 45 to 65 with glioma. In DNA form, the CDR3 reads TGCGCCAGCAGCCAGGGCGGGGGGGCAGGAGAGACCCAGTACTTC. This gives the protein CASSQGGGAGETQYF.